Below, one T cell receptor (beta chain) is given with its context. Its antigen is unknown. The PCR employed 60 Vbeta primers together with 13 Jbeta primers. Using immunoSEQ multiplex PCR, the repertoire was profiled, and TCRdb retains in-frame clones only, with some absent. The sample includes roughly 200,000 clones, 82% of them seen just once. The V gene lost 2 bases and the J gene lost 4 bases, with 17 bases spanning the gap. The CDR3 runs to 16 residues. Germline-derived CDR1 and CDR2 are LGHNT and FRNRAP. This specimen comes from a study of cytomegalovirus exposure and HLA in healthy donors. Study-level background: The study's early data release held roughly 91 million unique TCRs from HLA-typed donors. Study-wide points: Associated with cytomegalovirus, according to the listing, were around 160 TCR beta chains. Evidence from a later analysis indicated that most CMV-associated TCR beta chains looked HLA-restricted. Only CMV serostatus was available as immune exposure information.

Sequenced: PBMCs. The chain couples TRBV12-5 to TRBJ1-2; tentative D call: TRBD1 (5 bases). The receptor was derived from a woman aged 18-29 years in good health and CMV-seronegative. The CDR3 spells CASGLPIHRSGYGYTF. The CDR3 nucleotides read TGTGCTAGTGGTTTGCCAATTCACAGGTCTGGCTATGGCTACACCTTC.